This T cell receptor (beta chain) is drawn from a study of shared clonotypes between healthy human individuals. Germline V CDR1 and CDR2: MDHEN, SYDVKM. Trimming removed 2 bases from V and 6 bases from J, with 11 bases in between. CDR3 length: 14 residues. Sequencing was performed with immunoSEQ multiplex PCR; in TCRdb, only in-frame clones are kept and a portion is missing. This table holds about 2.1 million clones, just over 90% found once. CD45RO-negative, CCR7-selected cells formed the naive CD8 fraction, which excluded terminally differentiated effector memory CD45RA+ cells. The count of this clone is one.

This TCR was recovered from a man between 18 and 35 years old in good health. Some clones in this sample may be carry-over from other donors' samples. The sequenced material came from naive CD8+ T cells from PBMCs. The chain carries TRBV28 and TRBJ1-5, with TRBD1 as a possible D gene (5 bases). The CDR3 DNA sequence: TGTGCCAGCAGTTTAAAGGGGAGGGGTCAGCCCCAGCATTTT. Its translation: CASSLKGRGQPQHF.